This TCR beta chain derives from a study of T cells in Graves' hyperthyroidism and ophthalmopathy. On the study more broadly: Any treatment followed the collection of peripheral blood at initial diagnosis.

TCR beta CDR3 region amplification was performed from RNA transcripts. TCR CDR3 underwent first-round RT-PCR with the HTBI primer set. TCRdb reprocessed the multiplex PCR reads via MiXCR and lists one record per CDR3 protein. The repertoire holds hundreds of thousands of distinct CDR3 sequences, with around a quarter as singletons. This CDR3 is 14 amino acids long. Germline CDR1 reads SNHLY; CDR2 reads FYNNEI. V lost 8 bases to trimming and J lost 7 bases; unmatched junction nucleotides: 9. Study-wide findings and caveats: Clonotypes that were expanded in thyroid above 0.001 mostly appeared in blood too.

There are many counts of this clonotype. What it recognizes is unknown. This sequence originates from a woman in her twenties or thirties with Graves' ophthalmopathy. The sequenced sample consisted of blood. The V gene is TRBV2, the J gene TRBJ1-5; 9 bases are a match to TRBD1. This CDR3 reads CASLGQGAYQPQHF. For the CDR3, the DNA is TGTGCCAGCTTGGGACAGGGTGCGTACCAGCCCCAGCATTTT.